The 32 T cell receptor beta chains given below trace back to one sample, sequenced in a study of cytomegalovirus exposure and HLA in healthy donors. 13 Jbeta primers and 60 Vbeta primers were used for the PCR. Profiled with immunoSEQ multiplex PCR; TCRdb holds only in-frame clones, not every one. The sample lists some 80,000 clones, around 76% occurring once. The sequencing input was PBMCs. These receptors were collected from a man aged 35 to 55 in good health and CMV-seronegative.

This chain uses TRBV6-5 with TRBJ1-1, with D possibly being TRBD1 (6 bases). The CDR3 is made up of 14 amino acids. Trimming took 6 bases from V and 2 from J, leaving 13 bases between them. Germline assignment: CDR1 MNHEY and CDR2 SVGAGI. The chain's CDR3 is CASRPGTTNTEAFF. The DNA of the CDR3 is TGTGCCAGCAGACCCGGGACAACTAACACTGAAGCTTTCTTT.

This clone came up a few times. V usage is TRBV7-9 and J usage is TRBJ2-5; D is perhaps TRBD1 (5 bases). This CDR3 spans 16 amino acids. V was trimmed by 10 bases and J by 4 bases, leaving 25 bases between them. The germline V gene has CDR1 SEHNR and CDR2 FQNEAQ (reference sequence). As DNA, the CDR3 is TGTGCCACCCCCGTTTTCTCGACAGAGCAGCGAGAGACCCAGTACTTC. As protein: CATPVFSTEQRETQYF.

The chain employs TRBV5-6 and TRBJ1-1, with no clear D. The CDR3 is made up of 14 amino acids. V was trimmed by 2 bases and J by 4 bases, leaving 12 bases between them. Looked up from germline, CDR1 is SGHDT and CDR2 is YYEEEE. The CDR3 spells CASSFGEGSTEAFF. CDR3 sequence (DNA): TGTGCCAGCAGCTTCGGGGAAGGGAGCACTGAAGCTTTCTTT.

This rearrangement joins TRBV6-1 to TRBJ1-1; D gene ambiguous. This CDR3 contains 14 residues. CDR1 and CDR2 (germline): MNHNS, SASEGT. Deletions cut 7 bases from V and 1 base from J, with 13 bases between. CDR3 DNA sequence: TGTGCCAGCACCCCACAGTTCCCGAACACTGAAGCTTTCTTT. It translates to CASTPQFPNTEAFF.

In this sample, this clone turned up once. V and J are TRBV7-9 and TRBJ1-4; D might be TRBD1 (6 bases). The V and J ends lost 4 bases and 3 bases respectively, with 15 bases between them. This CDR3 region has 16 residues. Germline loops: CDR1 SEHNR, CDR2 FQNEAQ (reference sequence). CDR3 nucleotide sequence: TGTGCCAGCAGCTCGACAGGCCGAGGGGCTAATGAAAAACTGTTTTTT. As protein: CASSSTGRGANEKLFF.

V usage is TRBV18 and J usage is TRBJ1-5; perhaps TRBD1 as D (6 bases). This CDR3 is built from 13 residues. The V end was cut by 3 bases, the J end by 7 bases, with 10 bases between. Looked up from germline, CDR1 is KGHSH and CDR2 is LQKENI. In DNA, the CDR3 is TGTGCCAGCTCACCGGGGGCTGAACAGCCCCAGCATTTT. Its protein is CASSPGAEQPQHF.

This clone has only one observation. The chain is built from TRBV7-2 and TRBJ1-5, with D hard to call. Germline V CDR1 and CDR2: SGHTA, FQGNSA. The CDR3 totals 16 residues. Trimming took 5 bases from V and 2 from J, leaving 16 bases between them. The CDR3 DNA reads TGTGCCAGCAGCCGGGAATGGGGTATTGGCAATCAGCCCCAGCATTTT. It translates to CASSREWGIGNQPQHF.

The rearrangement joins TRBV29-1 to TRBJ2-3, with a weak D call TRBD1 (5 bases). CDR1 is SQVTM and CDR2 is ANQGSEA in the germline V gene. The CDR3 runs 12 residues. The V end was cut by 3 bases, the J end by 2 bases, with 6 bases between. DNA of the CDR3: TGCAGCGTTGAGGACACCACAGATACGCAGTATTTT. Protein: CSVEDTTDTQYF.

A few counts support this clone. This chain uses TRBV11-2 with TRBJ2-7; D is undetermined. From germline, CDR1 is SGHAT and CDR2 FQNNGV. V lost 3 bases to trimming and J lost 2 bases, with 11 bases between them. CDR3 length equals 14 residues. The CDR3 DNA reads as TGTGCCAGCAGCTTCAATCAGGCGACCTACGAGCAGTACTTC. Translated, it gives CASSFNQATYEQYF.

The rearrangement uses TRBV6-1 and TRBJ1-5; 7 bases match TRBD1. CDR3 length equals 15 residues. The V segment lost 6 bases and the J segment 3 bases; nucleotides outside the gene matches: 8. Germline loops: CDR1 MNHNS, CDR2 SASEGT. The CDR3 nucleotides read TGTGCCAGCAGCCAAGACAGGGCCGTCAATCAGCCCCAGCATTTT. Translating gives CASSQDRAVNQPQHF.

V and J are TRBV6-1 and TRBJ1-1; D is unresolved. The CDR3 length is 14 residues. Germline V gives CDR1 MNHNS, CDR2 SASEGT. Trimming took 2 bases from V and 0 from J, leaving 7 bases between them. This CDR3 reads CASSERIMNTEAFF. In DNA, the CDR3 is TGTGCCAGCAGTGAACGTATTATGAACACTGAAGCTTTCTTT.

The chain uses TRBV10-3 and TRBJ2-7; D may be TRBD2 (6 bases). V was cut by 6 bases and J by 7 bases, with 22 bases left in between. The CDR3 extends over 15 amino acids. Germline loops: CDR1 ENHRY, CDR2 SYGVKD. CDR3 sequence reads: CAISPDSTLREEQYF. The CDR3 nucleotides are TGTGCCATCAGCCCGGACTCAACCCTTCGGGAGGAGCAGTACTTC.

The V gene is TRBV27, the J gene TRBJ2-6; a possible D gene is TRBD1 (5 bases). Germline CDR1 and CDR2: MNHEY and SMNVEV (reference sequence). V gave up 6 bases and J gave up 0 bases, with 12 bases separating them. The CDR3 is 16 residues long. CDR3 nucleotide sequence: TGTGCCAGCAGAAACCCAGGGTTCTCTGGGGCCAACGTCCTGACTTTC. Translated: CASRNPGFSGANVLTF.

There are a few counts of this clone. The rearrangement links TRBV11-1 to TRBJ1-2; 7 nucleotides match TRBD1. Per the germline V gene, CDR1 is SGHAT and CDR2 is FQDESV (reference sequence). CDR3 length: 14 amino acids. J lost 8 bases, V lost 5 bases, and 11 bases had no gene match. CDR3 bases: TGTGCCAGCAGCGCCTGGACAGGCGGCGGGGGCTACACCTTC. Translating it yields CASSAWTGGGGYTF.

This clone was seen more than once but under ten times. The chain couples TRBV19 to TRBJ1-4, with no clear D. The V and J ends lost 5 bases and 8 bases respectively, with 15 bases between them. CDR1 and CDR2 (germline): LNHDA, SQIVND (reference sequence). The CDR3 length is 14 residues. CDR3 protein: CASSLRVGSEKLFF. CDR3 DNA: TGTGCCAGTAGTCTCCGGGTGGGGAGCGAAAAACTGTTTTTT.

This clone occurred a few times. The rearrangement uses TRBV2 and TRBJ2-7; possible D gene TRBD2, 6 bases. Germline CDR1 is SNHLY and CDR2 is FYNNEI. V gave up 8 bases and J gave up 2 bases, with 13 bases separating them. The CDR3 extends over 13 amino acids. The CDR3 here is CASGDSQPYEQYF. The CDR3 coding sequence is TGTGCCAGCGGGGACTCTCAGCCCTACGAGCAGTACTTC.

The V and J genes are TRBV28 and TRBJ1-2, with TRBD1 as a possible D gene (6 bases). This CDR3 comprises 14 residues. Trimming took off 3 bases at V and 2 bases at J, with 10 bases between the two ends. Germline V gene sequence: CDR1 MDHEN, CDR2 SYDVKM. DNA for the CDR3: TGTGCCAGCAGTTTCTATAGGGGGAACTATGGCTACACCTTC. Its protein is CASSFYRGNYGYTF.

The rearrangement links TRBV9 to TRBJ1-3, with 7 bases aligning to TRBD1. In germline, CDR1 is SGDLS, CDR2 YYNGEE. V trimming: 0 bases; J trimming: 3 bases; junction bases outside the gene matches: 6. This CDR3 comprises 16 residues. CDR3 sequence reads: CASSVGGGALGNTIYF. The CDR3 DNA reads as TGTGCCAGCAGCGTAGGAGGGGGCGCACTTGGAAACACCATATATTTT.

The chain is built from TRBV14 and TRBJ1-3; D is uncertain. The ends were cut back, 5 bases at V and 4 bases at J, with 9 bases in the middle. Germline V gives CDR1 SGHDN, CDR2 FVKESK. This CDR3 is built from 13 residues. The CDR3 region is CASSVSGGNTIYF. CDR3 sequence (DNA): TGTGCCAGCAGCGTATCCGGGGGAAACACCATATATTTT.

The genes are TRBV4-1 and TRBJ2-1; tentative D call: TRBD2 (6 bases). In germline, CDR1 is MGHRA, CDR2 YSYEKL. V lost 1 base, J lost 6 bases, and 13 bases lay in between. This CDR3 region has 15 residues. In DNA, the CDR3 is TGCGCCAGCAGCCAAGTTGTGGGAGGCAGCAATGAGCAGTTCTTC. This translates into CASSQVVGGSNEQFF.

This chain joins TRBV9 and TRBJ1-1; TRBD1 might be the D (5 bases). This CDR3 spans 13 amino acids. Trimming removed 3 bases at V and 3 bases at J, with 9 bases between. Germline V lookup: CDR1 SGDLS, CDR2 YYNGEE. The CDR3 protein is CASSARQYTEAFF. CDR3 bases: TGTGCCAGCAGCGCTCGACAGTACACTGAAGCTTTCTTT. Full variable domain (rest looked up from reference TRBV9 and TRBJ1-1): DSGVTQTPKHLITATGQRVTLRCSPRSGDLSVYWYQQSLDQGLQFLIQYYNGEERAKGNILERFSAQQFPDLHSELNLSSLELGDSALYFCASSARQYTEAFFGQGTRLTVV.

There are a few counts of this clone. V usage is TRBV5-1 and J usage is TRBJ2-7, with a possible D match to TRBD1 (6 bases). This CDR3 has 14 residues. Germline-derived CDR1 and CDR2 are SGHRS and YFSETQ. The V and J ends lost 0 bases and 3 bases respectively, with 10 bases between them. CDR3 in amino acids: CASSLVTGIYEQYF. The CDR3 nucleotides are TGCGCCAGCAGCTTGGTAACAGGGATCTACGAGCAGTACTTC.

The chain links TRBV19 to TRBJ1-3; D is uncertain. The CDR3 loop spans 15 amino acids. Germline V lookup: CDR1 LNHDA, CDR2 SQIVND (reference sequence). The germline V and J ends were trimmed by 3 bases and 0 bases, with 9 bases remaining between them. The CDR3 DNA follows: TGTGCCAGTAGTATGCTGGGCCTCTCTGGAAACACCATATATTTT. The encoded protein is CASSMLGLSGNTIYF.

The chain uses TRBV28 and TRBJ1-2; D is unclear. This CDR3 is 13 amino acids long. Between the trimmed V and J ends, which lost 6 bases and 0 bases, there was a span of 8 bases. In germline, CDR1 is MDHEN, CDR2 SYDVKM. CDR3 sequence: CASSPYTNYGYTF. The DNA for the CDR3 is TGTGCCAGCAGCCCATACACTAACTATGGCTACACCTTC.

As concerns this clone: Other DNA sequences from this sample encode an identical CDR3 as well. This sequence joins TRBV19 and TRBJ2-3; tentatively, D is TRBD2 (6 bases). CDR1 is LNHDA, CDR2 SQIVND, per germline (reference sequence). Deletions cut 4 bases from V and 3 bases from J, with 14 bases between. The CDR3 loop spans 15 amino acids. The CDR3 DNA sequence: TGTGCCAGTAGTACGACGACTAGGACGACAGATACGCAGTATTTT. It specifies CASSTTTRTTDTQYF.

In nucleotides, the CDR3 is TGTGCCAGCAGTGAGACAGTCAAAGAGACCCAGTACTTC. It specifies CASSETVKETQYF. The chain is built from TRBV28 and TRBJ2-5; maybe TRBD1 (5 bases). The CDR3 is made up of 13 amino acids. V lost 5 bases, J lost 3 bases, and 10 bases lay in between. Germline V gives CDR1 MDHEN, CDR2 SYDVKM.

The chain combines TRBV6-5 with TRBJ2-7; a possible D gene is TRBD1 (5 bases). The CDR3 length is 13 residues. V lost 4 bases and J lost 3, with 10 bases in between. The germline V gene encodes CDR1 MNHEY and CDR2 SVGAGI. In DNA, the CDR3 is TGTGCCAGCAGTTCCTCCGACAGCTACGAGCAGTACTTC. Translation: CASSSSDSYEQYF.

This chain connects TRBV28 to TRBJ1-3, with D perhaps TRBD1 (6 bases). This CDR3 is built from 14 residues. Per the germline V gene, CDR1 is MDHEN and CDR2 is SYDVKM. The V end lost 7 bases, the J end lost 0 bases, and 10 bases lay between the germline ends. The CDR3 region is CASIGQISGNTIYF. DNA for the CDR3: TGTGCCAGCATAGGACAGATCTCTGGAAACACCATATATTTT.

The J gene is TRBJ2-1, the V gene TRBV9; 11 bases fit TRBD2. CDR3 length: 17 residues. Per germline, CDR1 SGDLS and CDR2 YYNGEE. Trimming removed 1 base from V and 8 bases from J; junction bases left unmatched: 11. The CDR3 loop is CASSVTLAGGGYDEQFF. For the CDR3, the DNA is TGTGCCAGCAGCGTAACCCTAGCGGGAGGAGGTTATGATGAGCAGTTCTTC.

This chain joins TRBV7-9 and TRBJ2-7, with D tentatively TRBD2 (5 bases). The CDR3 is 14 residues long. The germline V and J ends were trimmed by 3 bases and 3 bases, with 12 bases remaining between them. Germline V gene lookup returns CDR1 SEHNR and CDR2 FQNEAQ (reference sequence). The CDR3 loop is CASSLEESLYEQYF. The CDR3 region has the DNA TGTGCCAGCAGCTTGGAGGAATCCCTCTACGAGCAGTACTTC.

The genes are TRBV19 and TRBJ1-3; a weak D match, TRBD1 (6 bases). CDR1 and CDR2 from the germline V gene are LNHDA and SQIVND (reference sequence). Deletions cut 6 bases from V and 2 bases from J, with 11 bases between. The CDR3 has 14 amino acids. CDR3 nucleotide sequence: TGTGCCAGTAGCGTGCAGGGGACTGGAAACACCATATATTTT. This encodes CASSVQGTGNTIYF.

This chain connects TRBV29-1 to TRBJ1-1, with D possibly matching TRBD1 (5 bases). This CDR3 is 14 amino acids long. The germline V gene encodes CDR1 SQVTM and CDR2 ANQGSEA. Trimming removed 3 bases from V and 3 bases from J, with 14 bases in between. CDR3 sequence: CSVEIRTRDTEAFF. In nucleotides, the CDR3 is TGCAGCGTTGAGATTCGGACAAGGGACACTGAAGCTTTCTTT.